Below, one TCR beta chain is given with its context. Its antigen is currently unknown. The data derive from a study of T cells in Graves' hyperthyroidism and ophthalmopathy. Study-wide background: At the time of initial diagnosis and before any treatment, peripheral blood was collected. Whole-study findings and limits: Most clonotypes expanded in the thyroid (above 0.001) were also present in blood.

Amplified regions were TCR beta CDR3 sequences from RNA transcripts. First-round RT-PCR of the TCR CDR3 relied on the HTBI primer set. From the multiplex PCR reads, TCRdb called clonotypes with MiXCR, one entry per CDR3 protein. The top ten clones hold about 10% of a sample with some 760,000 distinct CDR3 sequences, approximately 14% of them seen once. From germline, CDR1 is LNHDA and CDR2 SQIVND (reference sequence). Deletions cut 4 bases from V and 3 bases from J, with 15 bases between. This CDR3 is 15 amino acids long. The TCR comes from a woman aged 18 to 35 with Graves' hyperthyroidism. Sequenced: blood. The chain combines TRBV19 with TRBJ1-1; possible D gene TRBD1, 5 bases. CDR3 in amino acids: CASSTVPTGHTEAFF. The CDR3 DNA reads as TGTGCCAGTAGTACTGTCCCTACAGGCCACACTGAAGCTTTCTTT.